This T cell receptor (beta chain) came from a study of blood T cell repertoires in COVID-19. Whole-study context: Samples taken during acute and convalescent COVID-19 were collected in the United States, Italy and Spain. Sample material is recorded as cDNA or gDNA derived from T cells, B-cell-depleted T cells, or PBMCs.

The CDR3 totals 15 residues. Trimming took 0 bases from V and 2 from J, leaving 11 bases between them. Germline CDR1 and CDR2: SGHRS and YFSETQ. Original processing methods: Nucleated cell number was recorded as an estimate derived from reference gene primer amplification. Clones were read by immunoSEQ multiplex PCR, and TCRdb kept only the in-frame ones, dropping some. V, J and clone size derive from that table, while D and trimming were established from the DNA sequence. The sample has around 250,000 clones, around nine tenths seen once. The chain uses TRBV5-1 and TRBJ2-5; D may be TRBD2 (6 bases). The sample was peripheral blood. The sequence derives from a woman in her 70s with active or convalescent COVID-19. The CDR3: CASSLEGRLQETQYF. Here the CDR3 DNA reads TGCGCCAGCAGCTTGGAGGGGAGGTTACAAGAGACCCAGTACTTC.